This T cell receptor beta chain was observed in a study of blood T cell repertoires in COVID-19. Study-level information: Acute and convalescent COVID-19 specimens originated in the United States, Italy and Spain. The analysed material was cDNA or gDNA that came from T cells, B-cell-depleted T cells, or PBMCs.

Germline CDR1 reads LNHDA; CDR2 reads SQIVND (reference sequence). The V end was cut by 3 bases, the J end by 0 bases, with 9 bases between. The CDR3 is 14 residues long. Assay: immunoSEQ multiplex PCR; the TCRdb copy retains only in-frame clones and omits some. This table has under 250,000 clones, about 83% appearing once. The rearrangement uses TRBV19 and TRBJ2-7, with D uncertain. This clonotype was obtained from a man aged 35-49 years with active or convalescent COVID-19. The sequencing sample was made of peripheral blood. The CDR3 spells CASSMGIVSYEQYF. The CDR3 region has the DNA TGTGCCAGTAGTATGGGCATCGTCTCCTACGAGCAGTACTTC.